The 2 T cell receptor beta chains given below trace back to one sample, sequenced in a study of regulatory T cells in long-lasting Graves disease. Time point given: persistent/refractory GD, antithyroid drugs over 5 years with positive TRAb. Researchers made the TCR library from RNA that was extracted from PBMCs. The authors built TCR beta libraries using iRepertoire HTBI primers and Arm-PCR of CDR3 regions. One entry per CDR3 protein, called by TCRdb with MiXCR from the multiplex PCR reads. Among 390,000 or so distinct CDR3 sequences, approximately 25% were seen once, and the ten largest hold 28%. Sequenced here: peripheral blood mononuclear cells (PBMCs), sampled when the disease was refractory, from a patient treated with antithyroid drugs. Receptors originate from a woman aged 40 to 50 with Graves disease.

This clonotype was counted many times. The chain carries TRBV2 and TRBJ1-1; no clear D. Looked up from germline, CDR1 is SNHLY and CDR2 is FYNNEI. The CDR3 runs to 19 residues. Trimming removed 1 base at V and 1 base at J, with 22 bases between. In DNA, the CDR3 is TGTGCCAGCAGTGAAGTTCGGTTCGGACGCCCCGGGAGGAACACTGAAGCTTTCTTT. The encoded protein is CASSEVRFGRPGRNTEAFF.

This clonotype was seen a single time. This chain uses TRBV5-1 with TRBJ2-2, with TRBD2 matching 12 bases. Germline V gene sequence: CDR1 SGHRS, CDR2 YFSETQ. CDR3 length equals 16 residues. V lost 3 bases, J lost 7 bases, and 7 bases stayed unmatched. Here the CDR3 DNA reads TGCGCCAGCAGCTCCAAACTAGCGGGAGGCATCGGGGAGCTGTTTTTT. The encoded protein is CASSSKLAGGIGELFF.